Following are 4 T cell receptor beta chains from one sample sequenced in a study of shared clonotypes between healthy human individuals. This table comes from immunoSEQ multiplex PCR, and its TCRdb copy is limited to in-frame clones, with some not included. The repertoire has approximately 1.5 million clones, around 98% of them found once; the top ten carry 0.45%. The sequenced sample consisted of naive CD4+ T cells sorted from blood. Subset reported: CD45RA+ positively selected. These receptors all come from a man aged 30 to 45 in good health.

CDR3 sequence (DNA): TGTGCCAGCAGCTACGGACAGGGGGCTAGCGGGGAGCTGTTTTTT. Encoded protein: CASSYGQGASGELFF. The rearrangement links TRBV11-3 to TRBJ2-2; 11 bases line up with TRBD1. CDR1 and CDR2 from the germline V gene are SGHNT and YENEEA. The CDR3 contains 15 residues. With V trimmed by 4 bases and J by 7 bases, 5 bases remained unmatched.

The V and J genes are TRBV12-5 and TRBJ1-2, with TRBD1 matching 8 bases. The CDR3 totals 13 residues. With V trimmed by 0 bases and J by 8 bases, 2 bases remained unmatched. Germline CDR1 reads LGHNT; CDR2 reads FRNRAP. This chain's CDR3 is CASGLVGTGGYTF. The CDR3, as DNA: TGTGCTAGTGGTTTGGTAGGGACAGGCGGCTACACCTTC.

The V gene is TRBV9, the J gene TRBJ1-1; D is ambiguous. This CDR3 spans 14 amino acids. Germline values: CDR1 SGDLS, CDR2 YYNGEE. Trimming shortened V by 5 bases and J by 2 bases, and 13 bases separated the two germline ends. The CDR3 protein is CASRKQFDNTEAFF. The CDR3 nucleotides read TGTGCCAGCAGGAAACAGTTTGATAACACTGAAGCTTTCTTT. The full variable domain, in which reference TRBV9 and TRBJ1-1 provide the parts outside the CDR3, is DSGVTQTPKHLITATGQRVTLRCSPRSGDLSVYWYQQSLDQGLQFLIQYYNGEERAKGNILERFSAQQFPDLHSELNLSSLELGDSALYFCASRKQFDNTEAFFGQGTRLTVV.

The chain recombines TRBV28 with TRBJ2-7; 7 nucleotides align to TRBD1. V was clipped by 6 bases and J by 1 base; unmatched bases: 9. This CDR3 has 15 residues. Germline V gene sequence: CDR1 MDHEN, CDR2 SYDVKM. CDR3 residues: CASRSGTAESYEQYF. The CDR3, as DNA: TGTGCCAGCAGGTCCGGGACAGCTGAATCCTACGAGCAGTACTTC.